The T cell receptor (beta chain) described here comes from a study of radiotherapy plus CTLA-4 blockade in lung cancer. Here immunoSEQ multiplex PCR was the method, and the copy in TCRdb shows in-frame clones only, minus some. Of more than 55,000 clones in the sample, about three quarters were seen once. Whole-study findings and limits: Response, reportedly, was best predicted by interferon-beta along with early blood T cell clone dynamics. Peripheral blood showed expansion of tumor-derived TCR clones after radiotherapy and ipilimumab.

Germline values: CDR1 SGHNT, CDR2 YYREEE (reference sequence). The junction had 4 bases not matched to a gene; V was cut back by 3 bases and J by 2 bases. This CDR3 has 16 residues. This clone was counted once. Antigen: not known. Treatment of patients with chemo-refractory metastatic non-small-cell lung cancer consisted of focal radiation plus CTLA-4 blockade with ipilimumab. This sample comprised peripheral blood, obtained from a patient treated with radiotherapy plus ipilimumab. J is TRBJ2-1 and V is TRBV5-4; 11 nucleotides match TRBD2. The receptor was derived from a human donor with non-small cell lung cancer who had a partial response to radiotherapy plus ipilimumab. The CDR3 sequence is CASSSSGGRTYNEQFF. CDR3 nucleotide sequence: TGTGCCAGCAGCTCTAGCGGGGGGCGCACCTACAATGAGCAGTTCTTC.